The text below deals with one T cell receptor (beta chain). Its antigen is not known. In the naive CD8 group, cells lacked CD45RO and were positively selected for CCR7, so terminally differentiated effector memory CD45RA+ cells were left out. The data are from a study of shared clonotypes between healthy human individuals. TCRdb keeps only in-frame clones here, not all; method: immunoSEQ multiplex PCR. The sample lists about 1.9 million clones, 93% occurring once. The CDR3 runs to 16 residues. Germline V lookup: CDR1 MNHEY, CDR2 SMNVEV (reference sequence). With 6 bases clipped from V and 0 bases from J, the junction kept 6 bases outside the gene matches. Study outcomes and limitations: Non-shared clonotypes had lower generation probabilities than clonotypes shared by all four sorted-subset donors. Rarefaction revealed incomplete sorted-subset sequencing despite large depth.

Sequenced: naive CD8+ T cells from PBMCs. This chain joins TRBV27 and TRBJ2-5; 11 nucleotides line up with TRBD2. The source is a man aged 18 to 29 in good health. Some clones in this sample may be carry-over from other donors' samples. CDR3 protein: CASSSGLAGDQETQYF. DNA for the CDR3: TGTGCCAGCAGCTCCGGACTAGCGGGCGACCAAGAGACCCAGTACTTC.